These T cell receptor beta chains were read from a single sample in a study of T cells in Graves' hyperthyroidism and ophthalmopathy. TCRdb passed the multiplex PCR reads through MiXCR, listing each CDR3 protein once. Of a few hundred thousand distinct CDR3 sequences listed, under 60% were seen once; the top ten hold about 7.8%. Sequencing was carried out using peripheral blood or thyroid tissue (not recorded which). The receptors shown here come from a woman between 18 and 30 years old with Graves' hyperthyroidism. Both conserved end residues are part of each CDR3. A D gene is named only where the DNA matches it firmly. For some rows the clone size is stated as once, few or many, or as a class when expanded; others skip it.

D	V	J	size	length	CDR3	DNA
-	TRBV5-4	TRBJ1-1	few	15	CASSLVGRGNTETFF	-
-	TRBV10-3	TRBJ2-7	once	14	CASSPWEGADEQYF	TGTGCCAGCAGCCCCTGGGAGGGGGCGGACGAGCAGTACTTC
TRBD2	TRBV29-1	TRBJ2-5	-	14	CSVEARGGQETQYF	TGCAGCGTTGAAGCCCGGGGGGGGCAAGAGACCCAGTACTTC
-	TRBV7-8	TRBJ1-2	many	14	CASSLVLANYGYTF	TGTGCCAGCAGCTTAGTTCTAGCTAACTATGGCTACACCTTC
TRBD1	TRBV2	TRBJ1-5	few	15	CASSIDRASTQPQHF	TGTGCCAGCAGCATTGACAGGGCGAGTACTCAGCCCCAGCATTTT
TRBD2	TRBV7-9	TRBJ2-6	few	15	CASSPLSGRAYVLTF	TGTGCCAGCAGCCCCCTTAGCGGGAGGGCCTACGTCCTGACTTTC
-	TRBV7-6	TRBJ2-7	-	15	CASSQSFSGAYEQYF	TGTGCCAGCAGCCAAAGTTTTTCAGGGGCCTACGAGCAGTACTTC
-	TRBV7-9	TRBJ2-7	-	12	CASSPRGYEQHF	TGTGCCAGCTCACCACGAGGTTACGAGCAGCACTTC
-	TRBV7-9	TRBJ1-1	-	16	CASSQQWGVGDTEAFF	TGCGCCAGCAGCCAACAGTGGGGGGTGGGCGACACTGAAGCTTTCTTT
-	TRBV4-1	TRBJ1-1	few	15	CASRYIGEMNTEAFF	TGCGCCAGCAGGTATATTGGGGAAATGAACACTGAAGCTTTCTTT
TRBD2	TRBV7-3	TRBJ2-3	few	14	CASSSTSATDTQYF	TGTGCCAGCAGCTCGACTAGCGCCACAGATACGCAGTATTTT
TRBD1	TRBV2	TRBJ1-1	-	16	CASSGDRGAGNTEAFF	TGTGCCAGCAGCGGCGACAGGGGCGCTGGGAACACTGAAGCTTTCTTT
-	TRBV2	TRBJ1-6	few	14	CASSYSRGAMPLHF	TGTGCCAGCAGTTACTCGCGGGGTGCTATGCCCCTCCACTTT
TRBD2	TRBV20-1	TRBJ2-7	-	15	CSAGAGVVSSYEQYF	TGCAGTGCCGGGGCGGGAGTCGTAAGCTCCTACGAGCAGTACTTC
TRBD1	TRBV29-1	TRBJ2-5	-	14	CSVGDRGSQETQYF	TGCAGCGTTGGGGACAGGGGGAGCCAAGAGACCCAGTACTTC
TRBD1	TRBV7-9	TRBJ2-7	-	15	CASSLQGARRYEQYF	TGTGCCAGCAGCTTACAGGGGGCTCGTCGCTACGAGCAGTACTTC
TRBD1	TRBV7-9	TRBJ1-6	-	15	CASSQDGQALAPLHF	TGTGCCAGCAGCCAAGACGGACAGGCTTTAGCACCCCTCCACTTT
-	TRBV25-1	TRBJ1-2	-	15	CAWSVMSRVSYGYTF	TGTGCCTGGAGTGTTATGAGCAGGGTCTCCTATGGCTACACCTTC
-	TRBV4-2	TRBJ1-1	-	15	CASSRLKGQSTEAFF	TGTGCCAGCAGCCGCCTAAAGGGCCAAAGCACTGAAGCTTTCTTT
-	TRBV12-1	TRBJ2-7	-	13	CASSFEGSYEQYF	TGTGCCAGCAGCTTTGAGGGGAGCTACGAGCAGTACTTC
TRBD1	TRBV2	TRBJ2-7	-	15	CASTPWGQFSYEQYF	TGTGCCAGCACCCCTTGGGGACAGTTCTCCTACGAGCAGTACTTC
-	TRBV25-1	TRBJ1-6	many	13	CASSAPGNSPLHF	TGTGCCAGCAGTGCCCCGGGTAATTCACCCCTCCACTTT
-	TRBV20-1	TRBJ1-1	-	15	CSARDKKSLNTEAFF	TGCAGTGCCCGGGACAAAAAGAGTTTGAACACTGAAGCTTTCTTT
-	TRBV24-1	TRBJ2-7	-	12	CATSQNLGEQYF	TGTGCCACCTCACAGAACCTCGGGGAGCAGTACTTC
TRBD1	TRBV4-3	TRBJ1-5	few	15	CASRRGQGSNQPQHF	TGCGCCAGCAGACGGGGACAGGGTAGCAATCAGCCCCAGCATTTT
-	TRBV9	TRBJ1-2	-	14	CASSPPSVTFGYTF	TGTGCCAGCAGCCCGCCGTCGGTAACCTTTGGCTACACCTTC
-	TRBV19	TRBJ1-2	-	15	CASSIGGVSNYGYTF	TGTGCCAGTAGTATCGGGGGCGTTTCTAACTATGGCTACACCTTC
TRBD2	TRBV10-3	TRBJ2-7	many	13	CATGTSGSYEQYF	TGTGCCACCGGGACTAGCGGGAGCTACGAGCAGTACTTC
TRBD1	TRBV29-1	TRBJ1-1	-	10	CSGEDREAFF	TGCAGCGGTGAGGACAGGGAAGCTTTCTTT
-	TRBV15	TRBJ1-2	many	15	CATSRERGVGYGYTF	TGTGCCACCAGCAGAGAACGCGGGGTAGGGTATGGCTACACCTTC
-	TRBV7-3	TRBJ1-2	-	14	CASSQGTRNYGYTF	TGCGCCAGCAGCCAAGGGACCCGCAACTATGGCTACACCTTC
TRBD1	TRBV12-3/TRBV12-4	TRBJ1-5	-	17	CASSEGTGTYSNQPQHF	TGTGCCAGCAGTGAGGGGACAGGGACCTATAGCAATCAGCCCCAGCATTTT
TRBD1	TRBV20-1	TRBJ1-2	few	10	CSASRDSGTF	TGCAGTGCAAGCCGGGACAGCGGGACCTTC
-	TRBV7-9	TRBJ1-2	once	14	CASSFGRGNYGHTF	-
-	TRBV7-9	TRBJ1-1	many	14	CASSQSQVATEAFF	TGTGCCAGCAGCCAGTCGCAGGTTGCCACTGAAGCTTTCTTT
-	TRBV2	TRBJ1-4	-	14	CASRQMQGNEKLFF	TGTGCCAGCAGGCAAATGCAGGGTAATGAAAAACTGTTTTTT
-	TRBV6-6	TRBJ2-2	few	14	CASRVTRQIGELFF	TGTGCCAGCAGAGTAACCCGACAAATCGGGGAGCTGTTTTTT
TRBD1	TRBV2	TRBJ2-7	-	15	CASSTPRDRTYEQYF	TGTGCCAGCAGTACCCCCCGGGACAGAACCTACGAGCAGTACTTC
-	TRBV7-2	TRBJ1-6	many	15	CASSLPGGIHSPLHF	TGTGCCAGCAGCTTACCCGGAGGGATCCATTCACCCCTCCACTTT
-	TRBV9	TRBJ1-1	-	14	CASSVDLWDTEAFF	TGTGCCAGCAGCGTAGACTTATGGGACACTGAAGCTTTCTTT
-	TRBV5-1	TRBJ1-1	few	14	CASSLQTTNTEAFF	TGCGCCAGCAGCTTACAGACGACAAACACTGAAGCTTTCTTT
-	TRBV7-8	TRBJ2-5	many	12	CASSFRDGALYF	TGTGCCAGCAGCTTCCGGGACGGTGCTCTGTACTTC